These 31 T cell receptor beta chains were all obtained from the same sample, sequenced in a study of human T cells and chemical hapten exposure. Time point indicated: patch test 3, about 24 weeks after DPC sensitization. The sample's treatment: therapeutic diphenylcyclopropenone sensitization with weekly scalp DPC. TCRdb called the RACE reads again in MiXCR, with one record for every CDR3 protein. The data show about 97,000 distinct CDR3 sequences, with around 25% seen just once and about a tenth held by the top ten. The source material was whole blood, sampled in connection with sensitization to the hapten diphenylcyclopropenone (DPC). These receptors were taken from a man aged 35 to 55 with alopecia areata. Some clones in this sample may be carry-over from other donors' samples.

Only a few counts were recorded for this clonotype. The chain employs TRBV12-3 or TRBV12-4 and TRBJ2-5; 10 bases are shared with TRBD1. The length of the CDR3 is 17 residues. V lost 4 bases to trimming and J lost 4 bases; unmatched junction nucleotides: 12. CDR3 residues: CASSSSRTGGLGETQYF. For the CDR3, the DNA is TGTGCCAGCAGTTCATCCCGGACAGGGGGTTTGGGAGAGACCCAGTACTTC.

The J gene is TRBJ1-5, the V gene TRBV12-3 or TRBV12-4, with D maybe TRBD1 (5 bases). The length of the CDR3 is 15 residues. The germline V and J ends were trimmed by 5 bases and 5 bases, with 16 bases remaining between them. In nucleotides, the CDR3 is TGTGCCAGCAGTCCAAGGGGAGGGTTCGATCAGCCCCAGCATTTT. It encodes CASSPRGGFDQPQHF.

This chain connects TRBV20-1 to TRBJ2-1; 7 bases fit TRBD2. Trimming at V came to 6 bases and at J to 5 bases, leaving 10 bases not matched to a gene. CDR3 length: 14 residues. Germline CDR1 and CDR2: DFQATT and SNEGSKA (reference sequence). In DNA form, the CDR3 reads TGCAGTGCCAGACCGGGACTATCGAACAATGAGCAGTTCTTC. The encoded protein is CSARPGLSNNEQFF.

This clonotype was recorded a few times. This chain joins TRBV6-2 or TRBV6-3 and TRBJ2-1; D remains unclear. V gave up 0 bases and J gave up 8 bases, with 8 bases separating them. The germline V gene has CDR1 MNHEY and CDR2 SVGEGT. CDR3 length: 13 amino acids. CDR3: CASSYSSLYEQFF. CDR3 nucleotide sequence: TGTGCCAGCAGTTACTCGTCTCTATATGAGCAGTTCTTC.

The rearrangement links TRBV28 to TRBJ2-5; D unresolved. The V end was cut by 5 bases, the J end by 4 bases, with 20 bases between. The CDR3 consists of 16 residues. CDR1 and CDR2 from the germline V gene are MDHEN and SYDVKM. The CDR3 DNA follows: TGTGCCAGCAGTCTTAGGGATTCCCCGATCAGAGAGACCCAGTACTTC. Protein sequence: CASSLRDSPIRETQYF.

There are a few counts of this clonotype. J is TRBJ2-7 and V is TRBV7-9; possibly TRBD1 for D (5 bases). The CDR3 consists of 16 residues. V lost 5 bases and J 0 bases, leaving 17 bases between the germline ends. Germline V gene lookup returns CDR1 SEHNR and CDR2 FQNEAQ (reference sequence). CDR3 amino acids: CASSPPGSRGSYEQYF. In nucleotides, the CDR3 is TGTGCCAGCAGCCCCCCAGGGTCCCGTGGCTCCTACGAGCAGTACTTC.

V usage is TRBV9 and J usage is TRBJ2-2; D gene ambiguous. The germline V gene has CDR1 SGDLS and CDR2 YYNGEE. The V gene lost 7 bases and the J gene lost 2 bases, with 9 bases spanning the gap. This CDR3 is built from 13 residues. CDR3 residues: CASLDTNTGELFF. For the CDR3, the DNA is TGTGCCAGCCTCGACACTAACACCGGGGAGCTGTTTTTT.

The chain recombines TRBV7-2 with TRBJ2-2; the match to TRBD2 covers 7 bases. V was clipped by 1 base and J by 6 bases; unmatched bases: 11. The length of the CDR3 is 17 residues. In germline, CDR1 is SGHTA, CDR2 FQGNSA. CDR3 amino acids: CASSLVGGGLASGELFF. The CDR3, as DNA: TGTGCCAGCAGCTTAGTAGGCGGGGGATTAGCGTCCGGGGAGCTGTTTTTT.

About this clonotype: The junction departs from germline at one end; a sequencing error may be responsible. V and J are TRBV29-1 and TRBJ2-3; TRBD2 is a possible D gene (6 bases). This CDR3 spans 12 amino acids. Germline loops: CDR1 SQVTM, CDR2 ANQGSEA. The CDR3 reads CSVEAGRDTQYF. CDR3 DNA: TGCAGCGTGGAAGCCGGGAGAGATACGCAGTATTTT.

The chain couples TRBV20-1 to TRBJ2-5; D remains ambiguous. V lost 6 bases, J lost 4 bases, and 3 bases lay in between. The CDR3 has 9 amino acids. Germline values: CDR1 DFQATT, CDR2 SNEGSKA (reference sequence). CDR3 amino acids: CSAPETQYF. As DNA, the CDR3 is TGCAGTGCCCCAGAGACCCAGTACTTC.

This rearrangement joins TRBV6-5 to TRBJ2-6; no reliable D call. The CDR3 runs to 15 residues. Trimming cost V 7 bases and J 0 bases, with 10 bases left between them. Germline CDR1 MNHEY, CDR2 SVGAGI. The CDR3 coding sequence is TGTGCCAGCACCGGATACGTCTCTGGGGCCAACGTCCTGACTTTC. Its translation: CASTGYVSGANVLTF.

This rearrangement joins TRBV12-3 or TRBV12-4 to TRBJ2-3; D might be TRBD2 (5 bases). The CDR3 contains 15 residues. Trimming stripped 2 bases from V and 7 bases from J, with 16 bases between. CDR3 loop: CASSLPAANANTQYF. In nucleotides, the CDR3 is TGTGCCAGCAGTTTACCAGCGGCCAACGCAAATACGCAGTATTTT.

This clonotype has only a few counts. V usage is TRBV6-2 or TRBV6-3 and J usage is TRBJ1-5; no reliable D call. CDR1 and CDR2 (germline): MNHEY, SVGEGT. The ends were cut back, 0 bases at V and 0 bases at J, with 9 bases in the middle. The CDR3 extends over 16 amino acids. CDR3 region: CASSYSTRPSNQPQHF. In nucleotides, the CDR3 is TGTGCCAGCAGTTACTCGACCAGGCCTAGCAATCAGCCCCAGCATTTT.

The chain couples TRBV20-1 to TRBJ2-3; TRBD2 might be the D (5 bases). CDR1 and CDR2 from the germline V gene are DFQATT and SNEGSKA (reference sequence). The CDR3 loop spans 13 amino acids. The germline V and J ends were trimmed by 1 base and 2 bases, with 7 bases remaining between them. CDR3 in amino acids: CSARAGFTDTQYF. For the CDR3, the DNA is TGCAGTGCTAGAGCGGGGTTCACAGATACGCAGTATTTT.

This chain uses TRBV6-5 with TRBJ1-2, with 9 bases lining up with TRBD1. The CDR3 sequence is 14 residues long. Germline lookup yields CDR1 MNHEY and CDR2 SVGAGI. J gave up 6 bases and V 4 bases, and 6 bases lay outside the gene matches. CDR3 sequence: CASSSPGTGHGYTF. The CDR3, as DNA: TGTGCCAGCAGTTCCCCCGGGACAGGGCATGGCTACACCTTC.

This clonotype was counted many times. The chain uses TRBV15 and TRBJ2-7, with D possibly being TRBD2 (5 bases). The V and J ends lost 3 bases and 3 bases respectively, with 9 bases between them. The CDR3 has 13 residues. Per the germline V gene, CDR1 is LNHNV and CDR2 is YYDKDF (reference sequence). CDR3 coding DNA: TGTGCCACCAGCAGCTCCCGGGGCTACGAGCAGTACTTC. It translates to CATSSSRGYEQYF. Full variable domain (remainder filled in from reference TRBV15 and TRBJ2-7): DAMVIQNPRYQVTQFGKPVTLSCSQTLNHNVMYWYQQKSSQAPKLLFHYYDKDFNNEADTPDNFQSRRPNTSFCFLDIRSPGLGDTAMYLCATSSSRGYEQYFGPGTRLTVT.

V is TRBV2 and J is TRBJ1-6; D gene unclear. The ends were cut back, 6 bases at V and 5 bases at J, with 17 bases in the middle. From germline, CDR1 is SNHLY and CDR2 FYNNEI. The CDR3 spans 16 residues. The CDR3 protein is CASRHRVSRDNSPLHF. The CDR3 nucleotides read TGTGCCAGCAGACACCGGGTCTCGAGGGATAATTCACCCCTCCACTTT.

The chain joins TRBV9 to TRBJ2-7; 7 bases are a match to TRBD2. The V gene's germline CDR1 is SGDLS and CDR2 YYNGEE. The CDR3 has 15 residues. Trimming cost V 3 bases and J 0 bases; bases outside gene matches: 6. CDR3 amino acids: CASSEASGSSYEQYF. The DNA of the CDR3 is TGTGCCAGCAGCGAGGCTAGCGGTAGCTCCTACGAGCAGTACTTC.

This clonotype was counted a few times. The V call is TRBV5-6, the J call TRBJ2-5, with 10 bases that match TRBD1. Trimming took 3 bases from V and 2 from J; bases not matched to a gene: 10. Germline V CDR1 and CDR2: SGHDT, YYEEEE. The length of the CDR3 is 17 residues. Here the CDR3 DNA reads TGTGCCAGCAGCTCTCCAGGACAGGGGGGGTTTCAAGAGACCCAGTACTTC. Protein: CASSSPGQGGFQETQYF.

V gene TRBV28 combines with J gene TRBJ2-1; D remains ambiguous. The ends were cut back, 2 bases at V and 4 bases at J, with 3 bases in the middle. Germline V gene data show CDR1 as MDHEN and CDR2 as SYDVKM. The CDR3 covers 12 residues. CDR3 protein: CASSLLYNEQFF. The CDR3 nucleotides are TGTGCCAGCAGTTTACTTTACAATGAGCAGTTCTTC. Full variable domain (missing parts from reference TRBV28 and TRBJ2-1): DVKVTQSSRYLVKRTGEKVFLECVQDMDHENMFWYRQDPGLGLRLIYFSYDVKMKEKGDIPEGYSVSREKKERFSLILESASTNQTSMYLCASSLLYNEQFFGPGTRLTVL.

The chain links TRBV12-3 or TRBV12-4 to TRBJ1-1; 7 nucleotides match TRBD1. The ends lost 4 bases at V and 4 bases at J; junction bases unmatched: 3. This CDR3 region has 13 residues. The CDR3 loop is CASSSDRATEAFF. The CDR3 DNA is TGTGCCAGCAGTTCCGACAGGGCCACTGAAGCTTTCTTT.

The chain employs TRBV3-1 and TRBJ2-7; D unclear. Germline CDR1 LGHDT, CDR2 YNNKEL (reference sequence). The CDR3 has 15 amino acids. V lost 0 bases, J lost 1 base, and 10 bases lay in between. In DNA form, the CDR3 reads TGTGCCAGCAGCCAAGATTGGGCTCGGTCCTACGAGCAGTACTTC. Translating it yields CASSQDWARSYEQYF.

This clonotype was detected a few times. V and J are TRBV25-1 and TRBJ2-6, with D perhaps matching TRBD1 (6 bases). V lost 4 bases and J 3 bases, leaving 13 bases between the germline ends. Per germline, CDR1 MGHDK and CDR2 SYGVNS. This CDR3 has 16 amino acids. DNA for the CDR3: TGTGCCAGCAGTGGGTCAGGGGTTCTTGGGGCCAACGTCCTGACTTTC. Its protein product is CASSGSGVLGANVLTF. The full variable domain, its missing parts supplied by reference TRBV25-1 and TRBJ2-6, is EADIYQTPRYLVIGTGKKITLECSQTMGHDKMYWYQQDPGMELHLIHYSYGVNSTEKGDLSSESTVSRIRTEHFPLTLESARPSHTSQYLCASSGSGVLGANVLTFGAGSRLTVL.

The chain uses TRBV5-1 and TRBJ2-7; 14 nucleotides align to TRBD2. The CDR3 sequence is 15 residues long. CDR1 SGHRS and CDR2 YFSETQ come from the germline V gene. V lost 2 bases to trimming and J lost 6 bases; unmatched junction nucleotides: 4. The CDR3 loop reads CASSFGLAGGVEQYF. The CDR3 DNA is TGCGCCAGCAGCTTTGGACTAGCGGGAGGCGTCGAGCAGTACTTC.

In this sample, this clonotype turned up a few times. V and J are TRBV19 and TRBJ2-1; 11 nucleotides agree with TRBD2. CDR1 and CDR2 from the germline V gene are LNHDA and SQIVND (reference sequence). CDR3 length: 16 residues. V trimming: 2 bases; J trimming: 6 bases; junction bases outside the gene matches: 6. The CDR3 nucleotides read TGTGCCAGTAGTATAAGGGGGACTAGCGGATGCAATGAGCAGTTCTTC. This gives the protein CASSIRGTSGCNEQFF.

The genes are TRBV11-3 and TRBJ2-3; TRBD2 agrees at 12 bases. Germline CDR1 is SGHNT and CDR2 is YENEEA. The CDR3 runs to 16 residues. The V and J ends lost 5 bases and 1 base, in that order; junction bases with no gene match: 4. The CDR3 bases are TGTGCCAGCAGCCATAGGACTAGCGGGGGCACAGATACGCAGTATTTT. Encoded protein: CASSHRTSGGTDTQYF.

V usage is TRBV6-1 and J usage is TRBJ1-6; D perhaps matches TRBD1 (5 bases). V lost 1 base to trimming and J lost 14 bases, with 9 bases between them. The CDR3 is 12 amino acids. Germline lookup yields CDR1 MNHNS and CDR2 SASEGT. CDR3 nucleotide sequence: TGTGCCAGCAGTGAAGGGGGCGGGGCCCTCCACTTT. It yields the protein CASSEGGGALHF.

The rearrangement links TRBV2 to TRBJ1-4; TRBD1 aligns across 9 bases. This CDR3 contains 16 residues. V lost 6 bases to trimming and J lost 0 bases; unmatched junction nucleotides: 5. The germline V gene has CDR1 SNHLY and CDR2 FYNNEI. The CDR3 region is CASSGTGFATNEKLFF. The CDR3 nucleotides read TGTGCCAGCAGCGGGACAGGGTTTGCAACTAATGAAAAACTGTTTTTT.

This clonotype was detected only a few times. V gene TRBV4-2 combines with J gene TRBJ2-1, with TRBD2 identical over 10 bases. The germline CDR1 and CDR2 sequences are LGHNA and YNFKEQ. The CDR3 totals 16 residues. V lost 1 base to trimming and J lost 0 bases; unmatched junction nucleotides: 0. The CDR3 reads CASSQGTSGSYNEQFF. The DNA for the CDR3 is TGTGCCAGCAGCCAAGGGACTAGCGGCTCCTACAATGAGCAGTTCTTC.

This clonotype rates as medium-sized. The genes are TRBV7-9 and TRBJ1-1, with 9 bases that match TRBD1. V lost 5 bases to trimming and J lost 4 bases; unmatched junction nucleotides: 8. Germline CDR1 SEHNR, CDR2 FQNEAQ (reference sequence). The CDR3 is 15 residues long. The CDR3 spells CASSVNRGHGTEAFF. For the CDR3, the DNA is TGTGCCAGCAGCGTCAACAGGGGGCACGGCACTGAAGCTTTCTTT. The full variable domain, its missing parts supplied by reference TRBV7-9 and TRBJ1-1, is DTGVSQNPRHKITKRGQNVTFRCDPISEHNRLYWYRQTLGQGPEFLTYFQNEAQLEKSRLLSDRFSAERPKGSFSTLEIQRTEQGDSAMYLCASSVNRGHGTEAFFGQGTRLTVV.

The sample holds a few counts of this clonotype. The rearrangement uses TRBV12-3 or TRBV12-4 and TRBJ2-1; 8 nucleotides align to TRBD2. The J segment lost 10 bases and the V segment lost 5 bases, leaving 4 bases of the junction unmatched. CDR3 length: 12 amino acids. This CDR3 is CASSLPSGEQFF. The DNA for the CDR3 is TGTGCCAGCAGTCTCCCTAGCGGGGAGCAGTTCTTC.